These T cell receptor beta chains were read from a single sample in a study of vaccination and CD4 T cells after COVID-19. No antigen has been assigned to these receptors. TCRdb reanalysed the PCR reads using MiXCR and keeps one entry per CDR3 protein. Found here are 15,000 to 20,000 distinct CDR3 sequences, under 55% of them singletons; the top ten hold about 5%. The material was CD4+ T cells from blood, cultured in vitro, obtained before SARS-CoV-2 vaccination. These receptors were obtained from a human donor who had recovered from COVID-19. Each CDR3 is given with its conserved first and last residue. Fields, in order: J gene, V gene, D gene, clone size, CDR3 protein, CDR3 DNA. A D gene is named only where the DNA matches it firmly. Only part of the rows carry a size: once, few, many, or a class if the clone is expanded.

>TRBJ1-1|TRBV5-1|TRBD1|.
CASSWGTGQGYTEAFF
TGCGCCAGCAGCTGGGGGACAGGGCAGGGGTACACTGAAGCTTTCTTT
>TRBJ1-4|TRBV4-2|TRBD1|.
CASRRGTGVEKLFF
TGTGCCAGCAGGAGAGGGACAGGGGTCGAAAAACTGTTTTTT
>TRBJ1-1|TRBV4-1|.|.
CASTVGFSLGTEAFF
TGCGCCAGCACCGTCGGATTTTCCCTGGGCACTGAAGCTTTCTTT
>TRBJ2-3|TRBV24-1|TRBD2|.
CATSVLAGGSDTQYF
TGTGCCACCAGTGTTCTAGCGGGAGGGTCAGATACGCAGTATTTT
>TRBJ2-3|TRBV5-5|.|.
CASSFDGASTDTQYF
TGTGCCAGCAGCTTCGACGGAGCTAGCACAGATACGCAGTATTTT
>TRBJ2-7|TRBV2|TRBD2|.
CASSKPGLAGTSPEQYF
TGTGCCAGCAGTAAACCGGGACTAGCGGGAACCTCTCCCGAGCAGTACTTC
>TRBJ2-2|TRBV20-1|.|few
CSASGRNPLGLGELFF
TGCAGTGCTAGTGGCAGGAATCCTTTGGGACTCGGGGAGCTGTTTTTT
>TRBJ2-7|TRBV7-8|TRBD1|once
CASSFGTGGYEQYF
TGTGCCAGCAGCTTCGGGACAGGGGGTTACGAGCAGTACTTC
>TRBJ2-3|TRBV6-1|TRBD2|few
CASTPGGTDTQYF
TGTGCCAGTACCCCGGGAGGTACAGATACGCAGTATTTT
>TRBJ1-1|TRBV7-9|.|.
CASSLGGPGTEAFF
TGTGCCAGCAGCTTAGGGGGGCCGGGGACTGAAGCTTTCTTT
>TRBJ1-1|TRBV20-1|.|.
CSASDRGVVSEAFF
TGCAGTGCTAGTGACCGTGGTGTAGTCTCTGAAGCTTTCTTT
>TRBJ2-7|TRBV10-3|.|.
CAISDPAGRVYEQYF
TGTGCCATCAGTGATCCCGCCGGGCGAGTCTACGAGCAGTACTTC
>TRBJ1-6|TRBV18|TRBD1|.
CASSEQGNSPLHF
TGTGCCAGCTCAGAACAGGGGAATTCACCCCTCCACTTT
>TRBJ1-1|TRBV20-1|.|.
CSARYLRANTEAFF
TGCAGTGCTAGATACCTCCGGGCGAACACTGAAGCTTTCTTT
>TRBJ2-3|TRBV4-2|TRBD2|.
CASSQDYRTSGTDTQYF
TGTGCCAGCAGCCAAGATTATCGGACTAGCGGCACAGATACGCAGTATTTT
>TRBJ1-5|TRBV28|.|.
CASSPLDIGTSNQPQHF
TGTGCCAGCAGCCCCCTCGACATAGGGACTAGCAATCAGCCCCAGCATTTT
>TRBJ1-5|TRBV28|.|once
CASSTLTDSNQPQHF
TGTGCCAGCAGTACCCTGACAGATTCCAATCAGCCCCAGCATTTT
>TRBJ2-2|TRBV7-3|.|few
CASSLRGPGELFF
TGTGCCAGCAGCCTTAGGGGCCCCGGGGAGCTGTTTTTT
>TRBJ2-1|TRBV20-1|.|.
CSALQGGAYNEQFF
TGCAGTGCTTTACAGGGAGGGGCCTACAATGAGCAGTTCTTC
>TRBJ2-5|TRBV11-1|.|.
CASSLRQTQETQYF
TGTGCCAGCAGCTTACGACAGACCCAAGAGACCCAGTACTTC
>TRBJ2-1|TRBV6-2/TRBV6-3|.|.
CASSYKNLPSYNEQFF
TGTGCCAGCAGTTACAAGAACCTTCCTTCCTACAATGAGCAGTTCTTC
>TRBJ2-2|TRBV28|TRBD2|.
CASHGGAGALTGELFF
TGTGCCAGCCACGGGGGGGCAGGGGCGCTCACCGGGGAGCTGTTTTTT
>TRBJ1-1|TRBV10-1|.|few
CASSPRRGTEAFF
TGCGCCAGCAGTCCCAGGAGAGGCACTGAAGCTTTCTTT
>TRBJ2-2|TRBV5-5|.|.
CASRGEDTGELFF
TGTGCCAGCAGGGGGGAAGACACCGGGGAGCTGTTTTTT
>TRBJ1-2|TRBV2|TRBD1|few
CASGMGQGRGYTF
TGTGCCAGCGGAATGGGACAGGGCCGTGGCTACACCTTC
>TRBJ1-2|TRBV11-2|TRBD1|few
CASSRTGGAVGGYTF
TGTGCCAGCAGCCGTACAGGGGGCGCGGTAGGTGGCTACACCTTC
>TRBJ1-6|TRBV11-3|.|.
CASSFTEGTHNSPLHF
TGTGCCAGCAGCTTCACCGAAGGGACCCATAATTCACCCCTCCACTTT
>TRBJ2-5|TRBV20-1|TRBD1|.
CSAGDRGRETQYF
TGCAGTGCTGGGGACAGGGGCCGAGAGACCCAGTACTTC
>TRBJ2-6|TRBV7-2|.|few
CASSFPGANVLTF
TGTGCCAGCAGCTTCCCCGGGGCCAACGTCCTGACTTTC
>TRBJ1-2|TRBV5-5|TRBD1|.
CASSPPWEGQGTNYGYTF
TGTGCCAGCAGCCCGCCGTGGGAGGGACAGGGGACTAACTATGGCTACACCTTC